This T cell receptor (beta chain) was retrieved from a study of CD8 T cells in Susac syndrome. With random hexamers, reverse transcription was performed on about 0.5 to 1 ug of RNA. TCRdb redid the calling of the immunoSEQ multiplex PCR reads with MiXCR, one entry per CDR3 protein. The sample has 200,000 to 250,000 distinct CDR3 sequences, more than 85% seen once. The authors sequenced TCR beta from blood CD8+ and CD4+ T cells. The clonotype originates from a human donor with multiple sclerosis. Specimen: CD4+ T cells from PBMCs.

CDR3 nucleotides: TGCAGTGCCGACGGGACAGGAATTAATGAAAAACTGTTTTTT. This translates into CSADGTGINEKLFF. The chain employs TRBV20-1 and TRBJ1-4, with 8 bases identical to TRBD1. Germline loops: CDR1 DFQATT, CDR2 SNEGSKA (reference sequence). This CDR3 region has 14 residues. J was trimmed by 4 bases and V by 6 bases; bases with no gene match: 7.